This T cell receptor (beta chain) was obtained from a study of blood T cell repertoires in COVID-19. Overall study: Acute-phase and convalescent COVID-19 samples originated in the United States, Italy and Spain. The cDNA or gDNA used as material had been derived from T cells, B-cell-depleted T cells, or PBMCs.

Per the original methods: Estimation of nucleated cell counts was performed using reference gene primer amplification. Sequenced by immunoSEQ multiplex PCR; TCRdb stores in-frame clones only, minus some. V and J calls and clone size come straight from that table; D and trimming were deduced from the DNA. The sample contains hundreds of thousands of clones, 87% of which appear only once. The sample consisted of peripheral blood. The TCR sequence derives from an older woman with COVID-19, enrolled during active disease.

For the CDR3, the DNA is TGTGCCAGCATCTGTGGCGGGGGTTACGAGCAGTACTTC. It translates to CASICGGGYEQYF. The V call is TRBV21-1, the J call TRBJ2-7; the D call TRBD2 from the table was never checked on the DNA. TRBV21-1 is shown as a pseudogene. The CDR3 loop spans 13 amino acids.